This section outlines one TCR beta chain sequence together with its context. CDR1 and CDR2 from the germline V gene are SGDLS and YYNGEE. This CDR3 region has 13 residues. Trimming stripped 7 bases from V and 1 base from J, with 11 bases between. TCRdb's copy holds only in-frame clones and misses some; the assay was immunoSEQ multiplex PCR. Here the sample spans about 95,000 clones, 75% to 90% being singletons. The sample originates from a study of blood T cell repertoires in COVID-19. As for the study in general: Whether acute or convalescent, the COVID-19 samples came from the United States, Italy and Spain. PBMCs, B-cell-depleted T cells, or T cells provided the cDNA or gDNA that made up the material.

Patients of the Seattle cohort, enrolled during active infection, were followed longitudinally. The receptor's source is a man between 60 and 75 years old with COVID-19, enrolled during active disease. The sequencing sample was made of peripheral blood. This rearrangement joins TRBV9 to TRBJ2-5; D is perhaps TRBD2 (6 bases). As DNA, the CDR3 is TGTGCCAGCTCCCCTAGCGCCCAAGAGACCCAGTACTTC. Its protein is CASSPSAQETQYF.